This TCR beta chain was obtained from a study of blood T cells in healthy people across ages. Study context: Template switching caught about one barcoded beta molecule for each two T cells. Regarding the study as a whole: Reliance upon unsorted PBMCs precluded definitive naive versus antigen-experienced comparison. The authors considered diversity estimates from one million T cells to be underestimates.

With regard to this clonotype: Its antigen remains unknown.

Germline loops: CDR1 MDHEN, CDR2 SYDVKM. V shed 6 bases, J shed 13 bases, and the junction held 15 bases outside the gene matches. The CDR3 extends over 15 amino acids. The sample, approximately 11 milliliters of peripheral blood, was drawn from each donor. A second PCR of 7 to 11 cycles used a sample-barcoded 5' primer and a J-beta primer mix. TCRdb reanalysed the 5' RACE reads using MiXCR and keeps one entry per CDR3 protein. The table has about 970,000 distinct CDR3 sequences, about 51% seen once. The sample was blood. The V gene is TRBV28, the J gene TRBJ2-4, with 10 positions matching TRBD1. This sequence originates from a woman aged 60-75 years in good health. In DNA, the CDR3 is TGTGCCAGCAGCCCTACGGGACAGGGGAGGCGGGAGCAGTACTTC. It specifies CASSPTGQGRREQYF. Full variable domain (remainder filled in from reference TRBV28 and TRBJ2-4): DVKVTQSSRYLVKRTGEKVFLECVQDMDHENMFWYRQDPGLGLRLIYFSYDVKMKEKGDIPEGYSVSREKKERFSLILESASTNQTSMYLCASSPTGQGRREQYFGAGTRLSVL.